The entry below gives a single T cell receptor beta chain sequence along with its context. It has no known antigen specificity. Per-base qualities were not stored, and no clone one base away is much larger. The library came from the immunoSEQ multiplex PCR assay. Roughly 10^5 TCR templates per sample were assayed on the deep sequencing platform. Genomic DNA extracted from sorted T cells was used for TCRbeta CDR3 sequencing. Regarding the original processing steps: The R programming language was used for clonal analysis of the TCRbeta CDR3 data. Alloreactive CD4+ and CD8+ clones were identified by comparing unstimulated samples to CFSE-low samples taken after the reaction. By matching sequences to the repertoires of sorted unstimulated Treg and non-Treg cells, each alloreactive CD4+ clone was assigned a regulatory or non-regulatory origin. TCRdb took over this immuneACCESS table, retaining in-frame rearrangements with V and J assigned. Such tables are incomplete; in checked studies, under half of the missing clones stem from an unresolved V gene, and the remainder is unexplained. That table furnishes V, J and clone size, whereas the DNA furnished D and trimming. The sample table records tens of thousands of clones; roughly nine tenths of these occur just once. Clones ranked in the top ten supply 0.2% to 0.3% of the sample.

This specimen belongs to a study of siplizumab effects on memory and regulatory T cells (dated by TCRdb to the late 2010s). Study-level background: The effect of the anti-CD2 antibody siplizumab on alloreactive T-cell subsets was examined in allogeneic mixed lymphocyte reactions constructed from human PBMCs. Summary of the overall study and its limitations: No functional confirmation was obtained for the suppressive function of proliferating Tregs from siplizumab cultures. Compared with memory T cells, unstimulated naive T cells appeared more diverse, and naive cells seemed to make a substantial contribution to the alloresponse. The cumulative frequency of alloreactive sequences traceable to unstimulated CD4+ memory T cells was significantly reduced by siplizumab. Sequences below about 10^-5 frequency were poorly captured, so only a minor fraction of alloreactive clones could be mapped to unstimulated subsets. About 80-96% of proliferating CD4+ or CD8+ clones could not be given a naive or memory phenotype. Of the alloreactive CD4+ clones that could be mapped, the Treg-derived share averaged about 67% with siplizumab compared with 26.9% in control reactions.

Additional sequencing covered unstimulated subsets from a few donor pairs, namely CD8+ effector memory, CD4+ naive, CD8+ TEMRA, CD4+ memory and CD8+ naive. Sorted unstimulated T cells and proliferating T cells recovered from mixed lymphocyte reactions were subjected to TCRbeta CDR3 sequencing. Fresh whole blood from ten HLA-typed healthy donors was used as the source from which PBMCs were isolated. Sequenced sample: naive CD4+ T cells sorted from blood. The label giving this sample's cell subset or site can be read as: unstimulated naive T cells. The sequence was obtained from a human donor in good health.

The DNA is as follows: TGTGCCAGCACCGACCTCCAGAGGGCTAACTATGGCTACACCTTC. Its product reads: CASTDLQRANYGYTF. The chain uses TRBV7-9 and TRBJ1-2; the D gene is not confidently resolved. Reading the germline V gene (reference sequence) gives CDR1 SEHNR and CDR2 FQNEAQ. The junction carries 15 bases between V and J, which are trimmed by 7 bases and 0 bases respectively. The CDR3 covers 15 residues, taking in both the cysteine and the phenylalanine. The read is trimmed to its CDR3 DNA, 45 bases read in frame from base 1.